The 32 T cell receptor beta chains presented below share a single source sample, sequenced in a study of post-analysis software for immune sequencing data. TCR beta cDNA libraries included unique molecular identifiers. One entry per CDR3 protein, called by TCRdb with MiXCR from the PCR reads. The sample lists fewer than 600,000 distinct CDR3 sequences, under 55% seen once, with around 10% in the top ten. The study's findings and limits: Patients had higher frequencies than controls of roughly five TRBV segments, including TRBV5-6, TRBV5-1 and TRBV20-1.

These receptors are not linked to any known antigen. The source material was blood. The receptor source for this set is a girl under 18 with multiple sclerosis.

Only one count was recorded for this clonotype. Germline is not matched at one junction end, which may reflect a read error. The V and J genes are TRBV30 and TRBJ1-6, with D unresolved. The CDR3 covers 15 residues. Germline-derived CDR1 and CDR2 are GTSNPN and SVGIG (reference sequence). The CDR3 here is CAWSVPSSYNSPLHF. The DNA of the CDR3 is TGTGCCTGGAGTGTTCCGAGCTCCTATAATTCACCTCTCCACTTT.

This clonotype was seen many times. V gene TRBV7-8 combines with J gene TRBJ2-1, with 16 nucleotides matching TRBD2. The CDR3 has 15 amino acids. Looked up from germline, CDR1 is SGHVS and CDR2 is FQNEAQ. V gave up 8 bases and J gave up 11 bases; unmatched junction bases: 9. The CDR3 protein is CASQTGLAGGLKQFF. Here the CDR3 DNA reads TGTGCCAGCCAAACGGGACTAGCGGGAGGGTTAAAGCAGTTCTTC.

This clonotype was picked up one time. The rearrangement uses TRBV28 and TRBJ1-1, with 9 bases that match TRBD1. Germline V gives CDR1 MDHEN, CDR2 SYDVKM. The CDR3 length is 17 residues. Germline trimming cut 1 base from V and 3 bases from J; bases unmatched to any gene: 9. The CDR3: CASSLSVGTGSDTEAFF. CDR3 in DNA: TGTGCCAGCAGTTTATCGGTGGGGACAGGGAGCGACACTGAAGCTTTCTTT.

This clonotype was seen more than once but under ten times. The CDR3 DNA reads TGCAGCGTTGAAGGAGCGGGAGAGCACAATGAGCAGTTCTTC. Its protein product is CSVEGAGEHNEQFF. The rearrangement links TRBV29-1 to TRBJ2-1, with 8 bases lining up with TRBD2. The CDR3 contains 14 residues. The V gene's germline CDR1 is SQVTM and CDR2 ANQGSEA. The ends lost 1 base at V and 5 bases at J; junction bases unmatched: 4.

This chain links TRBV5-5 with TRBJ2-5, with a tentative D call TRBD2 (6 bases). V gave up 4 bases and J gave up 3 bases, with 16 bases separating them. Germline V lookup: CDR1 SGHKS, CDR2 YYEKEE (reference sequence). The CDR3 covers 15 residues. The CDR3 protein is CASSPMGGFEETQYF. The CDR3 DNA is TGTGCCAGCAGCCCGATGGGGGGATTTGAAGAGACCCAGTACTTC.

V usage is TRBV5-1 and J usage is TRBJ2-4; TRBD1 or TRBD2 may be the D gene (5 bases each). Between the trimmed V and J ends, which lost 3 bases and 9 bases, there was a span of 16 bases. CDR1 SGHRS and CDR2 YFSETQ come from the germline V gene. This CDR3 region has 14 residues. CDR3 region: CASSSSGTISIQYF. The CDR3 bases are TGCGCCAGCAGCTCCTCCGGGACGATCTCCATTCAGTACTTC. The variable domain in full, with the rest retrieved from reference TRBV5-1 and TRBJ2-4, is KAGVTQTPRYLIKTRGQQVTLSCSPISGHRSVSWYQQTPGQGLQFLFEYFSETQRNKGNFPGRFSGRQFSNSRSEMNVSTLELGDSALYLCASSSSGTISIQYFGAGTRLSVL.

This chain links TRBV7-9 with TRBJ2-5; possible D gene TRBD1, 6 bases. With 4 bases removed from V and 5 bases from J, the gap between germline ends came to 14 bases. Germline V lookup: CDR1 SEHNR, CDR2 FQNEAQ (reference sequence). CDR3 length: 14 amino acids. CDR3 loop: CASSSSGQSETQYF. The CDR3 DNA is TGTGCCAGCAGCTCATCCGGACAGTCGGAGACCCAGTACTTC. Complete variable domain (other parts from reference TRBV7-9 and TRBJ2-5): DTGVSQNPRHKITKRGQNVTFRCDPISEHNRLYWYRQTLGQGPEFLTYFQNEAQLEKSRLLSDRFSAERPKGSFSTLEIQRTEQGDSAMYLCASSSSGQSETQYFGPGTRLLVL.

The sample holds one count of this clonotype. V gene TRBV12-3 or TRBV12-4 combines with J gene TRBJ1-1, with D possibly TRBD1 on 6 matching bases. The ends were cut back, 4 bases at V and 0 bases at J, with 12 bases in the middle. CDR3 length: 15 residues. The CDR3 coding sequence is TGTGCCAGCAGTTACGGGGGCTTAATGAACACTGAAGCTTTCTTT. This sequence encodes CASSYGGLMNTEAFF.

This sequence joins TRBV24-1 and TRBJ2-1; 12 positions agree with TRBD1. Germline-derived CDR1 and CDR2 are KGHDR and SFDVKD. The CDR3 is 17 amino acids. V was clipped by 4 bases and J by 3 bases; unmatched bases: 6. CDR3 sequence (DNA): TGTGCCACCAGTGACAGCGGGACAGGGGGCTTCTACAATGAGCAGTTCTTC. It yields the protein CATSDSGTGGFYNEQFF.

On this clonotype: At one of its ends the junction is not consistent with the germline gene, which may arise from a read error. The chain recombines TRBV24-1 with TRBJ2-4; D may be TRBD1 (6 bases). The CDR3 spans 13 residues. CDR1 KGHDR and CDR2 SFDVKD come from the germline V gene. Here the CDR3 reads CATRDRGKNIQYF. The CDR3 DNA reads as TGTGCCACCCGTGATAGGGGGAAGAACATTCAGTACTTC.

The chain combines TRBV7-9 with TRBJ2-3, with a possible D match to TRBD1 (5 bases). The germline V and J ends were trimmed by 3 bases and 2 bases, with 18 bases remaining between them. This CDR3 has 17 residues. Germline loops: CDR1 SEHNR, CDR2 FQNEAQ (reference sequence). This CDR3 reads CASSFPRTGIITDTQYF. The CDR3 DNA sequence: TGTGCCAGCAGCTTCCCCCGAACAGGAATTATCACAGATACGCAGTATTTT.

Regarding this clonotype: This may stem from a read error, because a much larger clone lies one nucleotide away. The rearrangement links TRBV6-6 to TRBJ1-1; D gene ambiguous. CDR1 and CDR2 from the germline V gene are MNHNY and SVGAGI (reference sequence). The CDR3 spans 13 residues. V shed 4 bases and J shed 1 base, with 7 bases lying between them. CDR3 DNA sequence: TGTGCCAGCAGTTCCGGGGAGAACACTGAAGCTTTCTTT. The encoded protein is CASSSGENTEAFF.

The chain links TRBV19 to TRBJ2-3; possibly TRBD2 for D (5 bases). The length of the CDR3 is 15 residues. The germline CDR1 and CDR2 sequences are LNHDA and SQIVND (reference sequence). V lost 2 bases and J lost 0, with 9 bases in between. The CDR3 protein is CASSITQRSTDTQYF. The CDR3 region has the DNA TGTGCCAGTAGTATAACCCAGCGGAGCACAGATACGCAGTATTTT.

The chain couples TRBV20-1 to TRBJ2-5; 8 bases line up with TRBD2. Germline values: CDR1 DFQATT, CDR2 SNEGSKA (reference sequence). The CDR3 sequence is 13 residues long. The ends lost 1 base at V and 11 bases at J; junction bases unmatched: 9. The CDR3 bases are TGCAGTGCTAGAGGTTATAGCGGGGCTGAGCAGTACTTC. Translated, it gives CSARGYSGAEQYF.

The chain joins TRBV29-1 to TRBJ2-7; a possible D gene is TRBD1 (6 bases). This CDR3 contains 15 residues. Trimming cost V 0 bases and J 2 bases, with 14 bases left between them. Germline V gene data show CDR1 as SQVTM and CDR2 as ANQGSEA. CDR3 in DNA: TGCAGCGTTGAAGACCGGGACAACCAACCCTACGAGCAGTACTTC. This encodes CSVEDRDNQPYEQYF.

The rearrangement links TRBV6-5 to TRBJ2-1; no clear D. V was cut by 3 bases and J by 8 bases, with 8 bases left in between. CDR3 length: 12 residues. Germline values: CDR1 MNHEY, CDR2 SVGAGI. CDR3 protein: CASSYSDDEQFF. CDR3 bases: TGTGCCAGCAGTTATTCGGACGATGAGCAGTTCTTC.

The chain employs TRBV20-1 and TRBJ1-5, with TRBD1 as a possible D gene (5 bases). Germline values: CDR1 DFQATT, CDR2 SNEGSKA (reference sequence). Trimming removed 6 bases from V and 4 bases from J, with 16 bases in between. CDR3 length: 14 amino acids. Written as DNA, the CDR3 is TGCAGTGCCAGGACAAGGTTAGAGAATCAGCCCCAGCATTTT. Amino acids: CSARTRLENQPQHF.

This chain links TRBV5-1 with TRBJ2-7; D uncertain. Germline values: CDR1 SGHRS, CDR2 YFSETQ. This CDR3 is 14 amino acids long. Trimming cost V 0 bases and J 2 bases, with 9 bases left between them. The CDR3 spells CASSLGSGAYEQYF. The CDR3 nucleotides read TGCGCCAGCAGCTTGGGTTCAGGTGCCTACGAGCAGTACTTC. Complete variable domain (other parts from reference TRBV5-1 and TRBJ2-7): KAGVTQTPRYLIKTRGQQVTLSCSPISGHRSVSWYQQTPGQGLQFLFEYFSETQRNKGNFPGRFSGRQFSNSRSEMNVSTLELGDSALYLCASSLGSGAYEQYFGPGTRLTVT.

CDR3 amino acids: CASRGTATGGYTF. The CDR3 coding sequence is TGTGCCAGCAGAGGGACGGCTACGGGTGGCTACACCTTC. The rearrangement joins TRBV5-4 to TRBJ1-2; tentative D call: TRBD1 (5 bases). The CDR3 runs 13 residues. Germline-derived CDR1 and CDR2 are SGHNT and YYREEE (reference sequence). Trimming removed 5 bases from V and 7 bases from J, with 15 bases in between.

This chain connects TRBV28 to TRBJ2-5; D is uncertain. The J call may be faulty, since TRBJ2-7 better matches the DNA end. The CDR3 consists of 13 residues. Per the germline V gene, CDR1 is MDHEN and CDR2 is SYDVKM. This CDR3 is CASSTSESDEQYF. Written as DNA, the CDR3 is TGTGCCAGCAGTACCAGCGAATCGGACGAGCAGTACTTC.

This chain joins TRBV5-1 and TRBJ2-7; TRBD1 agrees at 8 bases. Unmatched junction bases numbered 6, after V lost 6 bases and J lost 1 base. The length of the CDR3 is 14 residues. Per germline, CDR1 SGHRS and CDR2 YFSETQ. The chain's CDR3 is CASTPTGGSYEQYF. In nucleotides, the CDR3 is TGCGCCAGCACCCCCACAGGGGGATCCTACGAGCAGTACTTC.

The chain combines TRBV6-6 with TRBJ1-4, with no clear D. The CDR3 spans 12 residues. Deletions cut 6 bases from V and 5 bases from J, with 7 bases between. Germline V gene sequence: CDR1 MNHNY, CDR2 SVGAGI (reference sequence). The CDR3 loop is CASRGSNEKLFF. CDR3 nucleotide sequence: TGTGCCAGCAGGGGTTCAAATGAAAAACTGTTTTTT.

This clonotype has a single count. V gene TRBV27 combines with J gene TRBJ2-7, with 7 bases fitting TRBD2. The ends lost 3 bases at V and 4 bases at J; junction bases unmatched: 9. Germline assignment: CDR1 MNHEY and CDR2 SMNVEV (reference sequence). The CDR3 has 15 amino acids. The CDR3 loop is CASSFRGRKVYEQYF. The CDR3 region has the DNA TGTGCCAGCAGTTTCCGCGGGAGAAAGGTGTACGAGCAGTACTTC.

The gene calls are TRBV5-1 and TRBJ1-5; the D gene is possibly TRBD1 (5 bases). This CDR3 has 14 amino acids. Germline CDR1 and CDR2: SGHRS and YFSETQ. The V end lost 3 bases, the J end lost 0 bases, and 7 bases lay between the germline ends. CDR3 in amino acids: CASSWGDSNQPQHF. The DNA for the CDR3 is TGCGCCAGCAGCTGGGGGGATAGCAATCAGCCCCAGCATTTT.

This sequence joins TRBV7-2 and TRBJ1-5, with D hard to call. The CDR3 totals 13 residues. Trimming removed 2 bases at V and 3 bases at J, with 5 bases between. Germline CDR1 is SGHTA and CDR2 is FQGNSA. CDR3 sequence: CASSLQANQPQHF. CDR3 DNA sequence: TGTGCCAGCAGCTTACAGGCCAATCAGCCCCAGCATTTT.

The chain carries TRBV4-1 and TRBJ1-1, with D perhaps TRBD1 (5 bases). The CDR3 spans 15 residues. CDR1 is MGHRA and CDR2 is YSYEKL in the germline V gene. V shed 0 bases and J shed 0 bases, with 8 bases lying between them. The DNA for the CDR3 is TGCGCCAGCAGCCAAGATAGGGGATTGAACACTGAAGCTTTCTTT. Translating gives CASSQDRGLNTEAFF.

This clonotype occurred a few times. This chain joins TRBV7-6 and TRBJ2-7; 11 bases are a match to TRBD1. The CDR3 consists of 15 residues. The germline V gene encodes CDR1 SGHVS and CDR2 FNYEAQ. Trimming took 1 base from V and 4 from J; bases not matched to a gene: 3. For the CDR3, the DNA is TGTGCCAGCAGCTTAGAAGGGACAGGGGGGTACGAGCAGTACTTC. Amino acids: CASSLEGTGGYEQYF.

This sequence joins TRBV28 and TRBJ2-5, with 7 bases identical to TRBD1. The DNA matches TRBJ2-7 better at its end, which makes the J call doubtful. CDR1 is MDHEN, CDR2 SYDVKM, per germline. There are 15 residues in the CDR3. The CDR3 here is CASSSPRQGNYEQYF. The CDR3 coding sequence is TGTGCCAGCAGTTCGCCCAGACAGGGCAACTACGAGCAGTACTTC.

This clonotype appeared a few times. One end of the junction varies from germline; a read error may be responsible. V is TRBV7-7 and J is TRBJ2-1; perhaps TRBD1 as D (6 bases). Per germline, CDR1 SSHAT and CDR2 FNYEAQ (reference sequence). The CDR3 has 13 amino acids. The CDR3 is CASSYQGQSEQFF. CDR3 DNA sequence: TGTGCTAGCAGCTATCAGGGGCAAAGTGAGCAGTTCTTC. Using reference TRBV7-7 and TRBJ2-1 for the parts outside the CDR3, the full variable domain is GAGVSQSPRYKVTKRGQDVTLRCDPISSHATLYWYQQALGQGPEFLTYFNYEAQPDKSGLPSDRFSAERPEGSISTLTIQRTEQRDSAMYRCASSYQGQSEQFFGPGTRLTVL.

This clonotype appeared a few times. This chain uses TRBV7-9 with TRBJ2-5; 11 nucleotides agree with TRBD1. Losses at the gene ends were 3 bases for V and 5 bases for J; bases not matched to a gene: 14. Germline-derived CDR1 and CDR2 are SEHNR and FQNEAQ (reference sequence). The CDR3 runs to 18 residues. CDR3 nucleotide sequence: TGTGCCAGCAGCTTCTTTCCCCCCCGGACAGGGGGCTTGGAGACCCAGTACTTC. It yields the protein CASSFFPPRTGGLETQYF.

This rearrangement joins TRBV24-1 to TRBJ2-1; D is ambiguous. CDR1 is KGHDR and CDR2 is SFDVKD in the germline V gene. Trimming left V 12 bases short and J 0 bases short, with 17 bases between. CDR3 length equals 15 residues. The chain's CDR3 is CAVSDRSSSYNEQFF. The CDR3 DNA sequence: TGTGCCGTCAGTGATAGGTCGAGCTCCTACAATGAGCAGTTCTTC.

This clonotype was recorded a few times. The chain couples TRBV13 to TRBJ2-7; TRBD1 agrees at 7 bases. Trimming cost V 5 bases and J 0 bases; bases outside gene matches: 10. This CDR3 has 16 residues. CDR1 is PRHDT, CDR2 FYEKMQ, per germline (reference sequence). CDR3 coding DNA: TGTGCCAGCAGCCTTAACCTGGGACAGAACTCCTACGAGCAGTACTTC. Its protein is CASSLNLGQNSYEQYF.